These T cell receptor beta chains were read from a single sample in a study of response to subunit inactivated influenza vaccine. Each CDR3 protein gets one entry after TCRdb re-called the RT-PCR reads with MiXCR. The table records about 650,000 distinct CDR3 sequences, less than 20% of them present only once. The sequencing used PBMCs from blood, collected 12 days after vaccination. The source is a man aged 45 to 65 who received an inactivated influenza vaccine. Each CDR3 is given with its conserved first and last residue. D genes are given only for firm matches. Only part of the rows carry a size: once, few, many, or a class if the clone is expanded.

CASTPMRIHPVHEQYF TGTGCCAGCACCCCTATGAGGATACACCCGGTACACGAGCAGTACTTC TRBV27 - TRBJ2-7 -
CASRTARDGYTF TGTGCCAGCAGGACCGCGAGGGATGGCTACACCTTC TRBV6-2/TRBV6-3 - TRBJ1-2 -
CSANPPSGSGVTQYF TGCAGTGCTAACCCCCCTAGCGGGAGTGGTGTGACCCAGTACTTC TRBV20-1 TRBD2 TRBJ2-5 -
CASSFWGGEANEQFF TGCGCCAGCAGCTTTTGGGGGGGCGAAGCCAATGAGCAGTTCTTC TRBV5-1 - TRBJ2-1 -
CASSQGASGAVTQYF TGCGCCAGCAGCCAAGGGGCTAGCGGGGCTGTTACCCAGTACTTC TRBV4-3 TRBD2 TRBJ2-5 -
CASSLPAWGDTSGANVLTF TGTGCCAGCAGCTTACCGGCCTGGGGAGACACCTCTGGGGCCAACGTCCTGACTTTC TRBV7-2 - TRBJ2-6 -
CASSQSGVEAFF TGTGCCAGCAGTCAGTCGGGCGTTGAAGCTTTCTTT TRBV28 - TRBJ1-1 -
CASSYPTRGTSGSISNNEQFF TGTGCCAGCAGTTACCCCACGAGGGGGACTAGCGGGAGTATTAGCAACAATGAGCAGTTCTTC TRBV6-2/TRBV6-3 TRBD2 TRBJ2-1 many
CAIAPGLAGPHEQYF TGTGCCATCGCACCTGGACTAGCGGGTCCCCACGAGCAGTACTTC TRBV10-3 TRBD2 TRBJ2-7 few
CASSQSGDSNEQFF TGCGCCAGCAGTCAATCGGGTGACAGCAATGAGCAGTTCTTC TRBV23-1 - TRBJ2-1 -
CASRQVSLQPQHF TGTGCCAGCAGACAGGTAAGTCTACAGCCCCAGCATTTT TRBV2 - TRBJ1-5 once
CASSFRLNYGYTF TGTGCCAGCAGTTTTCGGTTGAACTATGGCTACACCTTC TRBV12-3/TRBV12-4 - TRBJ1-2 few
CASKNRQENEQFF TGTGCCAGCAAAAACAGGCAGGAAAATGAGCAGTTCTTC TRBV12-3/TRBV12-4 - TRBJ2-1 few
CSVEGPANYGYTF TGCAGCGTTGAGGGGCCAGCTAACTATGGCTACACCTTC TRBV29-1 - TRBJ1-2 many
CATSDPNTGTGAYNEQFF TGTGCCACCAGTGACCCAAATACGGGGACAGGGGCCTACAATGAGCAGTTCTTC TRBV24-1 TRBD1 TRBJ2-1 -
CSVERGGRGDTQYF TGCAGCGTAGAGAGAGGGGGGAGAGGAGATACGCAGTATTTT TRBV29-1 - TRBJ2-3 once
CASSDGTGAGELFF TGTGCCAGCAGTGATGGGACGGGCGCCGGGGAGCTGTTTTTT TRBV6-4 - TRBJ2-2 -
CASSPQVYSGANVLTF TGCGCCAGCAGCCCCCAGGTTTACTCTGGGGCCAACGTCCTGACTTTC TRBV5-1 - TRBJ2-6 -
CASSRGQGPTYGYTF TGTGCCAGCAGCCGAGGACAGGGCCCCACCTATGGCTACACCTTC TRBV12-3/TRBV12-4 TRBD1 TRBJ1-2 few
CASSLVGQKKNTEAFF TGCGCCAGCAGCTTGGTTGGACAGAAGAAGAATACTGAAGCTTTCTTT TRBV5-1 - TRBJ1-1 -
CSVVRLNTEAFF TGCAGCGTGGTCCGACTGAACACTGAAGCTTTCTTT TRBV29-1 - TRBJ1-1 -
CSARDLGQGIYEQYF TGCAGTGCTAGAGATCTAGGCCAGGGGATCTACGAGCAGTACTTC TRBV20-1 - TRBJ2-7 few
CASSLDHGTGSYEQYF TGTGCCAGCAGCTTAGACCACGGGACGGGCTCCTACGAGCAGTACTTC TRBV11-3 - TRBJ2-7 -
CSAIRWEQGYGYTF TGCAGTGCTATTAGGTGGGAGCAAGGCTATGGCTACACCTTC TRBV20-1 - TRBJ1-2 -
CSARDLRQGIDTQYF TGCAGTGCTAGAGATCTACGGCAGGGGATAGATACGCAGTATTTT TRBV20-1 - TRBJ2-3 -
CASRLDGQGQETQYF TGTGCAAGTCGCTTAGACGGACAGGGACAAGAGACCCAGTACTTC TRBV12-2 - TRBJ2-5 -
CASSLGRYGYTF TGTGCCAGCAGCTTAGGCAGATATGGCTACACCTTC TRBV7-9 - TRBJ1-2 -
CASSYLADRTDTQYF TGCGCCAGCAGTTACCTAGCGGACCGCACAGATACGCAGTATTTT TRBV5-1 TRBD2 TRBJ2-3 few
CASSPQDRSYEQYF TGTGCCAGCAGCCCTCAAGACCGGTCCTACGAGCAGTACTTC TRBV3-1 - TRBJ2-7 -
CAISEWGTTYEQYF TGTGCCATCAGTGAATGGGGGACAACTTACGAGCAGTACTTC TRBV10-3 - TRBJ2-7 many
CASSYSIGTGVYGYTF TGTGCCAGCAGTTACTCGATCGGGACAGGTGTTTACGGCTACACCTTC TRBV6-2/TRBV6-3 TRBD1 TRBJ1-2 -
CASSSYAWVMGEQFF TGTGCCAGCAGTTCATACGCTTGGGTTATGGGTGAGCAGTTCTTC TRBV12-3/TRBV12-4 - TRBJ2-1 many
CASGFLMDSGSPLHF TGTGCCAGCGGCTTCCTAATGGATTCGGGTTCACCCCTCCACTTT TRBV6-1 - TRBJ1-6 many
CASSPLGAEQYF TGTGCCAGCAGCCCTCTAGGGGCAGAGCAGTACTTC TRBV3-1 - TRBJ2-7 -
CASRRGRSTDTQYF TGCGCCAGCAGGCGGGGGCGAAGCACAGATACGCAGTATTTT TRBV5-1 - TRBJ2-3 few
CASSSLGEDVQYF TGTGCCAGCAGTTCTCTGGGGGAGGACGTTCAGTACTTC TRBV27 - TRBJ2-4 few
CSSSSGRLYNEQFF TGCAGTTCTTCAAGCGGGAGATTATACAATGAGCAGTTCTTC TRBV20-1 TRBD2 TRBJ2-1 -
CASSYSRAYVNYEQYF TGTGCCAGCAGTTACTCAAGGGCCTACGTCAATTACGAGCAGTACTTC TRBV6-5 - TRBJ2-7 -
CASSPGTLSPLHF TGTGCCAGCAGCCCGGGGACGCTGTCACCCCTCCACTTT TRBV7-2 - TRBJ1-6 few
CASSRPQGVLDNEQFF TGTGCCAGCAGTCGTCCACAGGGGGTCTTGGACAATGAGCAGTTCTTC TRBV6-2/TRBV6-3 TRBD1 TRBJ2-1 few
CASSLPGLANTGELFF TGCGCCAGCAGCTTACCGGGACTAGCAAACACCGGGGAGCTGTTTTTT TRBV5-1 TRBD2 TRBJ2-2 many
CASSQKSQRESYTGELFF TGCGCCAGCAGCCAAAAAAGTCAAAGGGAAAGTTACACCGGGGAGCTGTTTTTT TRBV4-1 - TRBJ2-2 -
CASSLWGGSNEKLFF TGTGCCAGCAGTTTATGGGGGGGATCTAATGAAAAACTGTTTTTT TRBV27 - TRBJ1-4 few
CASSRTGTGVYEQYF TGTGCCAGCAGCCGAACCGGGACAGGGGTCTACGAGCAGTACTTC TRBV7-8 TRBD1 TRBJ2-7 few
CASSLNGGEQYF TGTGCCAGCAGCTTGAACGGTGGCGAGCAGTACTTC TRBV5-5 - TRBJ2-7 -
CASSLARGGGSYNEQFF TGCGCCAGCAGCTTGGCCCGCGGGGGGGGATCCTACAATGAGCAGTTCTTC TRBV5-1 TRBD2 TRBJ2-1 few
CASSPGVRSLNQPQHF TGTGCCAGCAGTCCCGGGGTTAGGAGTCTCAATCAGCCCCAGCATTTT TRBV6-2/TRBV6-3 - TRBJ1-5 -